The clone carrying this T cell receptor (beta chain) was seen ten or more times. Antigen: not known. Trimming took 3 bases from V and 0 from J; bases not matched to a gene: 6. This CDR3 contains 17 residues. Exclusions: uncontrolled infection, other autoimmune disease, pregnancy, lactation. Amplification of TCR beta CDR3 regions was performed using RNA transcripts as template. With the HTBI primer set, the TCR CDR3 went through a first round of RT-PCR. Each CDR3 protein is one row after TCRdb ran MiXCR on the multiplex PCR reads. The sample has 350,000 to 450,000 distinct CDR3 sequences; around 15% are singletons. The data originate from a study of T cells in Graves' hyperthyroidism and ophthalmopathy. Study-level points and caveats: A 13 V-J signature model discriminated ophthalmopathy versus stable hyperthyroidism.

The sequencing input was blood. The chain recombines TRBV12-3 or TRBV12-4 with TRBJ2-7, with 12 bases identical to TRBD2. The TCR comes from a man over 45 with Graves' ophthalmopathy. CDR3 region: CASSFLAGGPSSYEQYF. DNA of the CDR3: TGTGCCAGCAGTTTTCTAGCGGGAGGGCCATCCTCCTACGAGCAGTACTTC.